Following are 18 T cell receptor beta chains from one sample sequenced in a study of cytomegalovirus exposure and HLA in healthy donors. In the PCR, 60 Vbeta and 13 Jbeta primers were used. The table came from immunoSEQ multiplex PCR; TCRdb's copy has only in-frame clones and leaves some out. The sample records approximately 100,000 clones, 71% being singletons. Input material: PBMCs. Source of these receptors: a female donor in good health and CMV-seronegative.

This rearrangement joins TRBV5-4 to TRBJ1-1; D is unclear. The CDR3 is made up of 16 amino acids. Per germline, CDR1 SGHNT and CDR2 YYREEE (reference sequence). The V end was cut by 0 bases, the J end by 0 bases, with 12 bases between. The CDR3 here is CASSLGGRRMNTEAFF. DNA of the CDR3: TGTGCCAGCAGCTTGGGCGGTCGCAGAATGAACACTGAAGCTTTCTTT.

V gene TRBV7-2 combines with J gene TRBJ2-1, with TRBD2 matching 11 bases. The CDR3 has 13 residues. V was clipped by 5 bases and J by 16 bases; unmatched bases: 10. The V gene's germline CDR1 is SGHTA and CDR2 FQGNSA. The CDR3 DNA reads TGTGCCAGCAGCCCTGGGACTAGCGGCACCCCATTCTTC. The encoded protein is CASSPGTSGTPFF.

This clone was counted a few times. The CDR3 spells CASSGVGDEQYF. The CDR3 nucleotides are TGTGCCAGCAGTGGGGTAGGGGACGAGCAGTACTTC. The chain joins TRBV6-1 to TRBJ2-7; D is possibly TRBD1 (5 bases). The CDR3 runs 12 residues. Deletions cut 4 bases from V and 5 bases from J, with 9 bases between. In germline, CDR1 is MNHNS, CDR2 SASEGT.

The chain links TRBV7-2 to TRBJ1-4, with D possibly TRBD1 on 5 matching bases. Trimming shortened V by 5 bases and J by 4 bases, and 8 bases separated the two germline ends. The CDR3 contains 13 residues. The germline gives CDR1 SGHTA, CDR2 FQGNSA. The CDR3 sequence: CASSVDSNEKLFF. The CDR3 DNA is TGTGCCAGCAGCGTCGACAGTAATGAAAAACTGTTTTTT. The complete variable domain, with remaining parts taken from reference TRBV7-2 and TRBJ1-4, reads GAGVSQSPSNKVTEKGKDVELRCDPISGHTALYWYRQSLGQGLEFLIYFQGNSAPDKSGLPSDRFSAERTGGSVSTLTIQRTQQEDSAVYLCASSVDSNEKLFFGSGTQLSVL.

This sequence joins TRBV2 and TRBJ1-1; D is perhaps TRBD1 (6 bases). The CDR3 spans 13 residues. The germline CDR1 and CDR2 sequences are SNHLY and FYNNEI. Trimming took 10 bases from V and 0 from J, leaving 12 bases between them. CDR3 sequence reads: CATQDSLNTEAFF. The CDR3, as DNA: TGTGCCACCCAGGACAGCCTGAACACTGAAGCTTTCTTT.

The rearrangement links TRBV6-5 to TRBJ2-5, with 13 bases fitting TRBD2. Germline loops: CDR1 MNHEY, CDR2 SVGAGI. The CDR3 has 15 amino acids. V lost 2 bases to trimming and J lost 5 bases; unmatched junction nucleotides: 2. CDR3 sequence: CASSYATSGRETQYF. The CDR3, as DNA: TGTGCCAGCAGTTACGCGACTAGCGGGAGGGAGACCCAGTACTTC.

This chain joins TRBV4-2 and TRBJ2-1; 11 nucleotides match TRBD2. Trimming at V came to 5 bases and at J to 7 bases, leaving 13 bases not matched to a gene. The CDR3 is made up of 17 amino acids. The germline gives CDR1 LGHNA, CDR2 YNFKEQ. CDR3 DNA sequence: TGTGCCAGCAGCTATATAGGGGTTAGCGGGAGGGAAAATGAGCAGTTCTTC. Protein sequence: CASSYIGVSGRENEQFF.

V and J are TRBV6-1 and TRBJ2-1; 8 bases line up with TRBD2. The trim removed 2 bases at V and 2 bases at J, leaving 5 bases unmatched. The CDR3 has 16 amino acids. Germline CDR1 is MNHNS and CDR2 is SASEGT. DNA of the CDR3: TGTGCCAGCAGTGAATTTCGGACTAGCCCCTACAATGAGCAGTTCTTC. Its protein product is CASSEFRTSPYNEQFF.

V usage is TRBV9 and J usage is TRBJ2-1; D might be TRBD1 (6 bases). The CDR3 is made up of 14 amino acids. V was pared by 4 bases and J by 7 bases, with 15 bases between. The germline gives CDR1 SGDLS, CDR2 YYNGEE. The CDR3: CASSPSRGDNEQFF. The CDR3 DNA reads TGTGCCAGCAGCCCCTCCAGGGGAGATAATGAGCAGTTCTTC.

The gene calls are TRBV7-2 and TRBJ2-7; 13 positions match TRBD2. Unmatched junction bases numbered 6, after V lost 5 bases and J lost 5 bases. The CDR3 extends over 15 amino acids. The germline CDR1 and CDR2 sequences are SGHTA and FQGNSA. DNA for the CDR3: TGTGCCAGCAGCCGACTAGCGGGAGGTATCAACGAGCAGTACTTC. As protein: CASSRLAGGINEQYF.

This clone has a single count. The V and J genes are TRBV7-9 and TRBJ1-2; tentatively, D is TRBD1 (6 bases). Germline CDR1 reads SEHNR; CDR2 reads FQNEAQ (reference sequence). V lost 2 bases and J 7 bases, leaving 14 bases between the germline ends. This CDR3 region has 14 residues. The DNA of the CDR3 is TGTGCCAGCAGCTTACCCAAATTGGACAGTGGCTACACCTTC. Protein product: CASSLPKLDSGYTF.

This chain joins TRBV20-1 and TRBJ2-7, with D maybe TRBD1 (5 bases). Looked up from germline, CDR1 is DFQATT and CDR2 is SNEGSKA (reference sequence). CDR3 length: 9 residues. The V end was cut by 6 bases, the J end by 5 bases, with 5 bases between. The CDR3 loop is CSAGDEQYF. CDR3 coding DNA: TGCAGTGCAGGGGACGAGCAGTACTTC.

This chain connects TRBV28 to TRBJ1-5; 7 bases are shared with TRBD1. The V segment lost 7 bases and the J segment 9 bases; nucleotides outside the gene matches: 9. The CDR3 extends over 13 amino acids. Germline CDR1 and CDR2: MDHEN and SYDVKM. For the CDR3, the DNA is TGTGCCAGCACTTACAGGGGCGAGGGGCCCCAGCATTTT. It is translated as CASTYRGEGPQHF.

The chain combines TRBV30 with TRBJ1-1; D is unresolved. This CDR3 contains 14 residues. V gave up 0 bases and J gave up 1 base, with 9 bases separating them. Germline V CDR1 and CDR2: GTSNPN, SVGIG (reference sequence). CDR3 region: CAWSVWHANTEAFF. For the CDR3, the DNA is TGTGCCTGGAGTGTCTGGCACGCGAACACTGAAGCTTTCTTT.

The genes are TRBV5-5 and TRBJ1-1, with 8 bases aligning to TRBD1. Germline CDR1 and CDR2: SGHKS and YYEKEE (reference sequence). This CDR3 is built from 15 residues. With V trimmed by 4 bases and J by 2 bases, 7 bases remained unmatched. CDR3 sequence (DNA): TGTGCCAGCAGCACCCGGACAGGGAGAAACACTGAAGCTTTCTTT. Protein product: CASSTRTGRNTEAFF.

The chain combines TRBV5-4 with TRBJ2-7; 12 nucleotides line up with TRBD2. The CDR3 consists of 17 residues. Trimming cost V 4 bases and J 0 bases; bases outside gene matches: 8. CDR1 is SGHNT, CDR2 YYREEE, per germline (reference sequence). The chain's CDR3 is CASSPGGLAGSSYEQYF. CDR3 DNA sequence: TGTGCCAGCAGCCCGGGAGGACTAGCGGGAAGCTCCTACGAGCAGTACTTC.

This chain connects TRBV5-1 to TRBJ2-1; D remains ambiguous. V was clipped by 0 bases and J by 2 bases, with 9 bases between them. Per germline, CDR1 SGHRS and CDR2 YFSETQ. There are 15 residues in the CDR3. The CDR3: CASSLADRAYNEQFF. The CDR3 DNA reads TGCGCCAGCAGCTTGGCCGATCGGGCCTACAATGAGCAGTTCTTC.

The rearrangement uses TRBV7-2 and TRBJ2-1; 11 bases map to TRBD1. Germline V gene sequence: CDR1 SGHTA, CDR2 FQGNSA. The CDR3 totals 18 residues. With 1 base clipped from V and 8 bases from J, the junction kept 13 bases outside the gene matches. CDR3 coding DNA: TGTGCCAGCAGCTTAGTAGCCGCCGGGACAGGGGGGTACGATGAGCAGTTCTTC. This sequence encodes CASSLVAAGTGGYDEQFF.